This entry features one T cell receptor (beta chain) sequence. This clonotype has at least ten counts. What this receptor recognizes is not known. Base qualities are missing; no much larger clone stands one base away. In light of the paper, this sample's time point label describes: persistent/refractory GD, antithyroid drugs over 5 years with positive TRAb. For both TCR sequencing and RNA sequencing, RNA was extracted from PBMCs using TRIzol. The diagnosis of Graves' disease followed American Thyroid Association guidelines. Patients were recruited from an endocrinology department in Xi'an, China. Each patient gave about 9.1 milliliters of peripheral blood, collected in an EDTA anticoagulant tube. Ficoll Paque Plus density gradient separation was used to isolate PBMCs, and no further T cell sorting was done. An Agilent 2100 Bioanalyzer and agarose gel were used to check RNA quality, while a NanoDrop 2000 measured RNA concentration.

This record belongs to a study of regulatory T cells in long-lasting Graves disease (dated by TCRdb to 2020 to 2022). Study-level background: Persistent Graves' disease was defined as antithyroid drug treatment for over 5 years with persistently positive TSH receptor autoantibodies. Persistent Graves' disease patients were compared with newly diagnosed Graves' disease patients by peripheral blood TCR sequencing and RNA sequencing. The study was conducted in China and was registered as a clinical trial. A total of around 35 samples underwent TCR sequencing, from 13 patients with persistent Graves' disease and 20 or so patients with newly diagnosed Graves' disease. Antithyroid drugs had been taken for around 9.8 years on average by persistent Graves' disease patients in the clinical cohort. Overall study results and their limits: Preferential use of TRBV28, TRBJ1-2 and TRBJ2-5 was observed in persistent disease, whereas TRBV20-1 and TRBJ2-1 were favored in newly diagnosed disease. Persistent patients shared more public clonotypes among themselves (2,741) than newly diagnosed patients did (approximately 900). Compared with newly diagnosed patients, persistent Graves' disease patients had lower TCR Shannon entropy and fewer highly expanded clones, which suggests clonal expansion. The small sample size was acknowledged by the authors as a limitation that may reduce accuracy. Sequencing and analysis were limited to the TCR beta chain. Peripheral blood alone was examined, since thyroid tissue, which constituted the primary lesion, could not be accessed.

Library preparation was by multiplex PCR. TCRdb shows the sequencer as Illumina HiSeq 4000. CDR3 regions were amplified by Arm-PCR with iRepertoire HTBI primers to construct TCR beta libraries. Gel purification was performed on PCR products prior to sequencing. Turning to the authors' computational methods: Gene usage analysis of CDR3 amino acid clonotypes used the 60 to 75 TRBV and 11 to 15 TRBJ segments found across samples. COPE and FqMerger were used to merge the filtered high-quality paired reads into contigs. BLAST was used to align contigs to IMGT TRBV, TRBD and TRBJ reference genes, with CDR3 defined following IMGT. Any clonotype with a frequency above 0.1% was counted as a highly expanded clone. Shannon entropy was used to measure repertoire diversity, and the Gini coefficient was used to measure V-J evenness. Clonotypes shared by more than one individual were considered public. The raw public data were reprocessed by TCRdb itself: fastp quality trimming at Q25, MiXCR clonotype calling, in-frame beta chains only. Rows are combined by CDR3 protein, so each entry shows the most common genes and DNA. The V and J calls, along with clone size, are taken from TCRdb and not from the paper's own processing. The sample yields about 460,000 distinct CDR3 sequences; approximately 22% were counted once. Roughly 14% of the sample is held by the ten biggest clonotypes.

The junction carries 11 bases between V and J, which are trimmed by 5 bases and 3 bases respectively. CDR1 and CDR2, per the germline V gene, are MNHNS and SASEGT. The CDR3 measures 13 amino acids from cysteine to phenylalanine. Just the 39-base CDR3 DNA is kept, in frame starting at base 1. Sequenced material: peripheral blood mononuclear cells (PBMCs), taken when the disease was refractory, from a patient treated with antithyroid drugs. This TCR was sampled from a female donor with Graves disease. The chain uses TRBV6-1 and TRBJ2-7; TRBD1 is a weak D gene call, 5 bases matching. The CDR3 is CASSKGAGYEQYF. The DNA reads TGTGCCAGCAGTAAAGGGGCCGGCTACGAGCAGTACTTC.